Listed here is a single T cell receptor (beta chain). The record originates from a study of blood T cells in healthy people across ages. The CDR3 contains 15 residues. Primed by a sample-barcoded 5' primer and a J-beta primer mix, a second PCR proceeded for about 7 to 12 cycles. MiXCR, applied by TCRdb to the 5' RACE reads, yields one record per CDR3 protein. The sample lists about 930,000 distinct CDR3 sequences, 25% to 35% occurring once. These data were also filed under a second study, of T cells of mothers and their children.

Specimen: blood. V usage is TRBV21-1 and J usage is TRBJ2-5; whether TRBD1, the table's D call, matches the DNA was not checked. TRBV21-1 is a documented pseudogene. This TCR was sampled from a woman in her thirties or forties in good health. CDR3 residues: CASSKAGTEQETQYF. CDR3 DNA: TGTGCCAGCAGCAAAGCGGGGACGGAACAAGAGACCCAGTACTTC.